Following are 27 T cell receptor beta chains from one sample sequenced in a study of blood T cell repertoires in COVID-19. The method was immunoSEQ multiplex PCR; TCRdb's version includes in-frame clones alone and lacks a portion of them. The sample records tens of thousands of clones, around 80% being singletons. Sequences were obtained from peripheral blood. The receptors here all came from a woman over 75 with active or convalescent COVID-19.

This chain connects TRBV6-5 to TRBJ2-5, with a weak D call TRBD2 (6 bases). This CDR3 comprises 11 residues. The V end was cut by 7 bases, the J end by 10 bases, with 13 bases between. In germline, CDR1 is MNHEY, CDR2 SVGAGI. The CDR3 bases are TGTGCCAGCACTATTGCGGGGAGCCAGTACTTC. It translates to CASTIAGSQYF.

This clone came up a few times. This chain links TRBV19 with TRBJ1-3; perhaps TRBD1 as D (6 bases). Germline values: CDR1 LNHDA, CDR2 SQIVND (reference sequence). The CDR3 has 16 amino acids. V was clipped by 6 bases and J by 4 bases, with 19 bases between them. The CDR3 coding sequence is TGTGCCAGTAGGCTACAGGGTAATTTGGCCGGAAACACCATATATTTT. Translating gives CASRLQGNLAGNTIYF.

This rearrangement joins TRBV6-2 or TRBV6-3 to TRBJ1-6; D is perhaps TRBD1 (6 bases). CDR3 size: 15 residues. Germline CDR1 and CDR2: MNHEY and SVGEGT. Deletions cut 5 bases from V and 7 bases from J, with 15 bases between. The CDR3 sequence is CASSIQGFGNSPLHF. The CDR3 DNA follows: TGTGCCAGCAGTATCCAGGGGTTCGGCAATTCACCCCTCCACTTT.

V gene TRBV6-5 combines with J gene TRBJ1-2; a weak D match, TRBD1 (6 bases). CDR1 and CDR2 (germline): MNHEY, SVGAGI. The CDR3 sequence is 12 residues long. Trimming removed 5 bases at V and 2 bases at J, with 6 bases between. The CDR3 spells CASSRGNYGYTF. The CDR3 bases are TGTGCCAGCAGTAGGGGGAACTATGGCTACACCTTC.

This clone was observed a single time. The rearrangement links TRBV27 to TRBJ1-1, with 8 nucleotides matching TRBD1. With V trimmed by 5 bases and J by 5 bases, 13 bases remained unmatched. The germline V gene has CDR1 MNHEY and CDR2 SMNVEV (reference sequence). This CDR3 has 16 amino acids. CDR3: CASSPWTGIGLTEAFF. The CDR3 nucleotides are TGTGCCAGCAGTCCGTGGACAGGGATTGGGTTGACTGAAGCTTTCTTT.

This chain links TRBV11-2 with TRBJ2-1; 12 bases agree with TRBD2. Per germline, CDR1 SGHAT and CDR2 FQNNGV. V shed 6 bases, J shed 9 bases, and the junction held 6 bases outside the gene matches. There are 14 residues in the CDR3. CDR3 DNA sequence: TGTGCCAGCAGTCGGACTAGCGGGGCCGGTGAGCAGTTCTTC. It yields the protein CASSRTSGAGEQFF. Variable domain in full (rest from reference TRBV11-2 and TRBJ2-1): EAGVAQSPRYKIIEKRQSVAFWCNPISGHATLYWYQQILGQGPKLLIQFQNNGVVDDSQLPKDRFSAERLKGVDSTLKIQPAKLEDSAVYLCASSRTSGAGEQFFGPGTRLTVL.

The CDR3, as DNA: TGTGCCAGCAGCTTAGCGCCGGGAGCTCTCGAGCAGTACTTC. Amino acid sequence: CASSLAPGALEQYF. The J gene is TRBJ2-7, the V gene TRBV7-2, with a weak D call TRBD2 (6 bases). The CDR3 consists of 14 residues. Trimming removed 0 bases at V and 6 bases at J, with 12 bases between. CDR1 is SGHTA, CDR2 FQGNSA, per germline.

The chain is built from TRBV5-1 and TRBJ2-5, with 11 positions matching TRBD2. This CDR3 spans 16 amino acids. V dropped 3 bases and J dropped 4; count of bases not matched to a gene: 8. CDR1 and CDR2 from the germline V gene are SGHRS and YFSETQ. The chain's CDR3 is CASSSRLAGRSETQYF. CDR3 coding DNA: TGCGCCAGCAGCTCGCGACTAGCGGGGAGATCAGAGACCCAGTACTTC.

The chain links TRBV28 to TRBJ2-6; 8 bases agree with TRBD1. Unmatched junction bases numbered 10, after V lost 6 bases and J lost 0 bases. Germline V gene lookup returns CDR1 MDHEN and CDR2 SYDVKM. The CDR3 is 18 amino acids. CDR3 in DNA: TGTGCCAGCAGCGGGGCGGGACAGGCCCTCTCTGGGGCCAACGTCCTGACTTTC. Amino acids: CASSGAGQALSGANVLTF.

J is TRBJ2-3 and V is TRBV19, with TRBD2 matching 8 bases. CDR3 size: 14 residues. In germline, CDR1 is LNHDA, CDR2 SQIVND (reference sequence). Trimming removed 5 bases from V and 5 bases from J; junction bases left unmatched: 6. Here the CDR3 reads CASSRGGHGDTQYF. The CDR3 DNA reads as TGTGCCAGTAGTCGGGGGGGGCATGGAGATACGCAGTATTTT.

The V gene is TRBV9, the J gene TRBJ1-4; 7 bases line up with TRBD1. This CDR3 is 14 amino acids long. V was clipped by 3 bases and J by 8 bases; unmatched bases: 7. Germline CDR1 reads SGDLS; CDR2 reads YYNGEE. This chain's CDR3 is CASSGQGFREKLFF. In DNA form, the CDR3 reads TGTGCCAGCAGCGGACAGGGTTTTCGGGAAAAACTGTTTTTT.

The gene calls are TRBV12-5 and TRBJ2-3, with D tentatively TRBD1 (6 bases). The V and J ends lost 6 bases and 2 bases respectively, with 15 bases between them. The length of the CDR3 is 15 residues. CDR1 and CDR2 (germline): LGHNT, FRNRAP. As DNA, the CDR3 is TGTGCTAGTGGCGGGCCCGGACAGAACACAGATACGCAGTATTTT. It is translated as CASGGPGQNTDTQYF.

The CDR3 DNA sequence: TGTGCCAGCAGTCTCGACAGGGCGCACACCATATATTTT. This encodes CASSLDRAHTIYF. This chain connects TRBV28 to TRBJ1-3, with 7 nucleotides matching TRBD1. The V segment lost 5 bases and the J segment 8 bases; nucleotides outside the gene matches: 6. This CDR3 spans 13 amino acids. Per germline, CDR1 MDHEN and CDR2 SYDVKM.

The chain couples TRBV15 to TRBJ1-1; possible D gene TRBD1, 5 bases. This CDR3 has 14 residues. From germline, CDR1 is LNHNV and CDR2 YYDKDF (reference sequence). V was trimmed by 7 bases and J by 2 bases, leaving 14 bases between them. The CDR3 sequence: CATTPDRFNTEAFF. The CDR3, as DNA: TGTGCCACCACCCCTGACAGATTTAACACTGAAGCTTTCTTT.

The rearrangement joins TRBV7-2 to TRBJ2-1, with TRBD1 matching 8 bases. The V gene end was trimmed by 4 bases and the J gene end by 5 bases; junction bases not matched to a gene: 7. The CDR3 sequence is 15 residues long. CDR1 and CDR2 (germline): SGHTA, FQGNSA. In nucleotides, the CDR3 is TGTGCCAGCAGCTCGAGACAGGGGAGGCACAATGAGCAGTTCTTC. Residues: CASSSRQGRHNEQFF.

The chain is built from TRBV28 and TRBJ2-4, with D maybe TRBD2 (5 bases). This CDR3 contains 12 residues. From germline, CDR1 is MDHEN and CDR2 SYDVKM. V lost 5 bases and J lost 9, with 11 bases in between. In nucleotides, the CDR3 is TGTGCCAGCAGTCTTGGGAGTCCCATTCAGTACTTC. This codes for CASSLGSPIQYF.

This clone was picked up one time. Written as DNA, the CDR3 is TGTGCCAGCAGCCCCGGGGACTTCACAGATACGCAGTATTTT. It encodes CASSPGDFTDTQYF. The J gene is TRBJ2-3, the V gene TRBV11-2; weak D call: TRBD2 (6 bases). CDR3 length: 14 amino acids. Germline loops: CDR1 SGHAT, CDR2 FQNNGV. V was pared by 5 bases and J by 2 bases, with 11 bases between.

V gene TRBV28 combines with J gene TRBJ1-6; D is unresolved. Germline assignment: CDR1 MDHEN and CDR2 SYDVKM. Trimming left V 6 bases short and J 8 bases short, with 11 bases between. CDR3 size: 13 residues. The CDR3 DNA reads TGTGCCAGCAGACCCCGCAGCGATTCACCCCTCCACTTT. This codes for CASRPRSDSPLHF.

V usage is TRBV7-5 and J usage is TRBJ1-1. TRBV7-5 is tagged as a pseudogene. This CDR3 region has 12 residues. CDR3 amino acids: CVRIPGGTEAFF. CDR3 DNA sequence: TGTGTCAGAATTCCCGGGGGCACTGAAGCTTTCTTT.

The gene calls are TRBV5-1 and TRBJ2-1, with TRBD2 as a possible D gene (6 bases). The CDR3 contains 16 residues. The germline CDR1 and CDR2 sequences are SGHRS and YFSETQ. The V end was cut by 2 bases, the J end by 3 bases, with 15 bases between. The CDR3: CASSFRDWGIYNEQFF. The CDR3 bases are TGCGCCAGCAGCTTCCGGGACTGGGGAATCTACAATGAGCAGTTCTTC.

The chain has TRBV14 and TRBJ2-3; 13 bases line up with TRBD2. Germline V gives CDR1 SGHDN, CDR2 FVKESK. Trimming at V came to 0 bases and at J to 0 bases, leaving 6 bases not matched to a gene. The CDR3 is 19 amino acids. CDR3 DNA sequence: TGTGCCAGCAGCCAAGAGGGGTGGACTAGCGGGGGCAGCACAGATACGCAGTATTTT. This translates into CASSQEGWTSGGSTDTQYF.

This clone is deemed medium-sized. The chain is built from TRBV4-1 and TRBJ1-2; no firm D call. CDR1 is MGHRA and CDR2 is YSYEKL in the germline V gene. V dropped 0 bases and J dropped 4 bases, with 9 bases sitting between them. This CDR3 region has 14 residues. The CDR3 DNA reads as TGCGCCAGCAGCCAAGAACCGGGGTCCTATGGCTACACCTTC. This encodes CASSQEPGSYGYTF.

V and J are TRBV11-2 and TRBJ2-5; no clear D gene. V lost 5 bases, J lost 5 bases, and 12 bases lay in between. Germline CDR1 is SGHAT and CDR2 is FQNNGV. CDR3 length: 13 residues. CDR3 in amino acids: CASSRRRGETQYF. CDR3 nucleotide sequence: TGTGCCAGCAGCCGCAGAAGAGGCGAGACCCAGTACTTC.

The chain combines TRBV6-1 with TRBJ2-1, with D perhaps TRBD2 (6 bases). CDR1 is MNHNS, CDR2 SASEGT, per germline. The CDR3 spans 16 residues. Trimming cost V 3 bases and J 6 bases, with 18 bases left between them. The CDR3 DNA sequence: TGTGCCAGCAGTGACCCGGAACGGAGGGGCTCCAATGAGCAGTTCTTC. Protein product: CASSDPERRGSNEQFF.

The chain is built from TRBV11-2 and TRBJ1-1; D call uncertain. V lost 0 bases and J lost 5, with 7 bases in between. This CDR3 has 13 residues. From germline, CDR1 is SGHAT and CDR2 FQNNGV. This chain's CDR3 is CASSLDAGTEAFF. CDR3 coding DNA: TGTGCCAGCAGCTTAGATGCGGGAACTGAAGCTTTCTTT. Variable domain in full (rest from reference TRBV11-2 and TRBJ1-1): EAGVAQSPRYKIIEKRQSVAFWCNPISGHATLYWYQQILGQGPKLLIQFQNNGVVDDSQLPKDRFSAERLKGVDSTLKIQPAKLEDSAVYLCASSLDAGTEAFFGQGTRLTVV.

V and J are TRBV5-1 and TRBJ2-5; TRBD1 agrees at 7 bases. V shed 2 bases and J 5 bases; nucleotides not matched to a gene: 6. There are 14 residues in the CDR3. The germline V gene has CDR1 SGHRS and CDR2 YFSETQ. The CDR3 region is CASSFDREMETQYF. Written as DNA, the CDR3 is TGCGCCAGCAGCTTCGACAGGGAGATGGAGACCCAGTACTTC.

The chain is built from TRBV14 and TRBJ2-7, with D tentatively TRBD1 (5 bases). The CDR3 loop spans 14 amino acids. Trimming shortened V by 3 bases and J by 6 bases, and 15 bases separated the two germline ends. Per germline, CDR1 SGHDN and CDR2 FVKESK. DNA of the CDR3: TGTGCCAGCAGCCAGGACCGGCGTCAGGGCGAGCAGTACTTC. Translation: CASSQDRRQGEQYF.